The 3 T cell receptor beta chains presented below share a single source sample, sequenced in a study of CD8 T cells in ankylosing spondylitis. In TCRdb, the 5' RACE reads were re-called with MiXCR into one record per CDR3 protein. The sample holds under 400,000 distinct CDR3 sequences, roughly 12% seen once. Material: blood, either unsorted or a sorted T cell fraction (not recorded which). The origin of the receptors is a female donor with ankylosing spondylitis or in good health (not recorded which).

This clonotype was detected ten times or more. The chain combines TRBV12-3 or TRBV12-4 with TRBJ2-7; maybe TRBD2 (6 bases). The CDR3 consists of 14 residues. The V end was cut by 4 bases, the J end by 2 bases, with 12 bases between. DNA of the CDR3: TGTGCCAGCAGTTCAACTAGCCGAGCCTACGAGCAGTACTTC. Translated: CASSSTSRAYEQYF.

In this sample, this clonotype turned up many times. The V call is TRBV10-3, the J call TRBJ2-5, with D maybe TRBD2 (6 bases). Germline assignment: CDR1 ENHRY and CDR2 SYGVKD. V was shortened by 10 bases and J by 1 base, with 13 bases between the two germline ends. The CDR3 contains 13 residues. CDR3 coding DNA: TGTGCCAGCACCGGGGACTCCCAAGAGACCCAGTACTTC. Its protein is CASTGDSQETQYF.

A few counts support this clonotype. The rearrangement links TRBV18 to TRBJ2-7; 8 bases align to TRBD2. CDR1 is KGHSH, CDR2 LQKENI, per germline. With V trimmed by 6 bases and J by 5 bases, 12 bases remained unmatched. CDR3 length: 15 residues. The CDR3 DNA follows: TGTGCCAGCTCGCTAGGACTAGCACGATGGGACGAGCAGTACTTC. Translating gives CASSLGLARWDEQYF.